This TCR beta chain was sequenced for a study of blood T cell repertoires in COVID-19. Study context: Acute and convalescent COVID-19 samples came from the United States, Italy and Spain. In each case, the material was cDNA or gDNA derived from T cells, B-cell-depleted T cells, or PBMCs.

The CDR3 extends over 13 amino acids. Germline loops: CDR1 SGHDT, CDR2 YYEEEE. V was pared by 4 bases and J by 6 bases, with 14 bases between. Original data processing: Nucleated cell number was recorded as an estimate derived from reference gene primer amplification. The assay was immunoSEQ multiplex PCR, and TCRdb's table has in-frame clones only and misses some. V and J calls and clone size are given by that table; D and trimming were obtained from the DNA. The table lists about 210,000 clones, roughly nine tenths of them singletons. The gene calls are TRBV5-6 and TRBJ2-7; tentative D call: TRBD2 (5 bases). Sample: peripheral blood. The TCR was taken from a man between 70 and 80 years old with acute or convalescent COVID-19. The CDR3 DNA follows: TGTGCCAGCAGCCCCCTCGGGGTCTCCGAGCAGTACTTC. This sequence encodes CASSPLGVSEQYF. The full variable domain, its missing parts supplied by reference TRBV5-6 and TRBJ2-7, is DAGVTQSPTHLIKTRGQQVTLRCSPKSGHDTVSWYQQALGQGPQFIFQYYEEEERQRGNFPDRFSGHQFPNYSSELNVNALLLGDSALYLCASSPLGVSEQYFGPGTRLTVT.